A selection of T cell receptor beta chains follows, all from one sample in a study of cytomegalovirus exposure and HLA in healthy donors. Clones were sequenced by immunoSEQ multiplex PCR, and TCRdb holds only the in-frame ones, with some missing. The data show 100,000 to 150,000 clones, 60% to 75% seen once. The material sequenced was PBMCs. The receptors here all came from a woman aged 50 to 60 in good health and CMV-seropositive. The CDR3 runs from the conserved cysteine through the conserved F or W. A D gene is named only where the DNA matches it firmly. The size of a clone is reported for some rows only, either as once, few or many, or as a class for expanded clones.

V gene	J gene	D gene	clone size	CDR3 DNA	CDR3 protein
TRBV2	TRBJ2-7	TRBD2	NA	TGTGCCAGCAGTGAACCGGGACTAGCGTTAGAGCAGTACTTC	CASSEPGLALEQYF
TRBV7-9	TRBJ1-3	TRBD1	few	TGTGCCAGCAGCTTGACGACAGGGGCTGGAAACACCATATATTTT	CASSLTTGAGNTIYF
TRBV5-1	TRBJ1-2	NA	NA	TGCGCCAGCAGTCAGAGTCCCTCGGGGTATGGCTACACCTTC	CASSQSPSGYGYTF
TRBV5-1	TRBJ2-3	NA	NA	TGCGCCAGCAGCTTGGGACAAATTAACACAGATACGCAGTATTTT	CASSLGQINTDTQYF
TRBV30	TRBJ1-4	NA	NA	TGTGCCTGGAGTGTCAAGGGGTTGGGTGAAAAACTGTTTTTT	CAWSVKGLGEKLFF
TRBV27	TRBJ2-2	NA	NA	TGTGCCAGCACCCGGATGTCGGGCACCGGGGAGCTGTTTTTT	CASTRMSGTGELFF
TRBV5-6	TRBJ2-7	TRBD2	NA	TGTGCCAGCAGCTTTATTGGGCGGGGGACCTATGAGCAGTACTTC	CASSFIGRGTYEQYF
TRBV2	TRBJ2-7	TRBD1	few	TGTGCCAGCAATAACCGGGACAGGGTCGGCGAGCAGTACTTC	CASNNRDRVGEQYF
TRBV25-1	TRBJ1-1	NA	few	TGTGCCAGCAGTGAATTCCCAGGGGTGAACACTGAAGCTTTCTTT	CASSEFPGVNTEAFF
TRBV2	TRBJ1-6	TRBD1	NA	TGTGCCAGCAGGGGACAGGGTGGTTCCTATAATTCACCCCTCCACTTT	CASRGQGGSYNSPLHF
TRBV19	TRBJ2-5	TRBD2	NA	TGTGCCAGTAGTATTGAACTAGCGGGTGGGAAAGAGACCCAGTACTTC	CASSIELAGGKETQYF
TRBV5-4	TRBJ2-3	TRBD2	NA	TGTGCCAGCAGCTTGGTTAGCGGGGCGGCCGGGGATACGCAGTATTTT	CASSLVSGAAGDTQYF
TRBV7-2	TRBJ1-2	TRBD1	NA	TGTGCCAGCAGCGCCTACGGGACAGATTATGGCTACACCTTC	CASSAYGTDYGYTF
TRBV10-2	TRBJ2-4	TRBD2	NA	TGCGCCAGCACCTTAGCGGGGGACCAAAACATTCAGTACTTC	CASTLAGDQNIQYF
TRBV28	TRBJ2-3	NA	NA	TGTGCAGCGGGTTATTCGGAAGATACGCAGTATTTT	CAAGYSEDTQYF
TRBV15	TRBJ2-1	NA	NA	TGTGCCACCAGCAGATGGGACGGGAGCCCCTACAATGAGCAGTTCTTC	CATSRWDGSPYNEQFF
TRBV7-8	TRBJ1-3	NA	NA	TGTGCCAGCACCGCAGGGACTTGGCCTGGAAACACCATATATTTT	CASTAGTWPGNTIYF
TRBV6-5	TRBJ2-7	NA	NA	TGTGCCAGCAGTCGTCGGGACTTCCCATACGAGCAGTACTTC	CASSRRDFPYEQYF
TRBV29-1	TRBJ2-5	NA	NA	TGCAGCTGTGGCCCCCGGGACAGCGGGGGAGGGCAGTACTTC	CSCGPRDSGGGQYF
TRBV5-6	TRBJ1-1	TRBD1	once	TGTGCCAGCAGCGGGACAGGAGGCACTGAAGCTTTCTTT	CASSGTGGTEAFF
TRBV5-1	TRBJ2-5	NA	NA	TGCGCCAGCCGATCTACCGGGACACAAGAGACCCAGTACTTC	CASRSTGTQETQYF
TRBV9	TRBJ2-1	TRBD2	NA	TGTGCCAGCAGCCAGGGACTAGAGAACAATGAGCAGTTCTTC	CASSQGLENNEQFF
TRBV28	TRBJ2-1	NA	NA	TGTGCCAGCGGCCAGAGCGGTTACTCCTACAATGAGCAGTTCTTC	CASGQSGYSYNEQFF
TRBV19	TRBJ2-5	NA	NA	TGTGCCAGTTCCCAGGGATCACAAGAGACCCAGTACTTC	CASSQGSQETQYF
TRBV7-3	TRBJ1-1	TRBD1	few	TGTGCCAGTAAACCGGGACAGCAAGACACTGAAGCTTTCTTT	CASKPGQQDTEAFF
TRBV18	TRBJ2-7	TRBD2	NA	TGTGCCAGCTCACCGGGAGGGGCACACGAGCAGTACTTC	CASSPGGAHEQYF
TRBV7-2	TRBJ2-5	TRBD2	NA	TGTGCCAGCAGCCCGGGAGGGGGTCCTAGAGAGACCCAGTACTTC	CASSPGGGPRETQYF
TRBV9	TRBJ1-4	NA	NA	TGTGCCAGCAGCGTAGAGGGGGTTGCTAATGAAAAACTGTTTTTT	CASSVEGVANEKLFF
TRBV7-8	TRBJ1-2	NA	NA	TGTGCCAGTGGTCACCCTAGCGGCGGCTACACCTTC	CASGHPSGGYTF
TRBV9	TRBJ2-7	NA	NA	TGTGCCAGCAGCGTAGCTTTTGCGGGGGAGCAGTACTTC	CASSVAFAGEQYF
TRBV4-3	TRBJ2-1	NA	NA	TGCGCCAGCAGATTGGAGCAGGGGCTCAATGAGCAGTTCTTC	CASRLEQGLNEQFF
TRBV15	TRBJ2-1	TRBD2	once	TGTGCCACCAGTGGCTTCCCTAGCGGGGGGCTCTCCTACAATGAGCAGTTCTTC	CATSGFPSGGLSYNEQFF
TRBV11-3	TRBJ2-2	TRBD2	NA	TGTGCCAGCAGCCCCCCGGGGGGGCAGGGGGAGCTGTTTTTT	CASSPPGGQGELFF
TRBV6-1	TRBJ2-2	TRBD2	few	TGTGCCAGCTGGACTAGCCACGCCGGGGAGCTGTTTTTT	CASWTSHAGELFF
TRBV6-6	TRBJ1-6	NA	once	TGTGCCAGCAGCCCCTCGGGAGTTTATAATTCACCCCTCCACTTT	CASSPSGVYNSPLHF
TRBV4-1	TRBJ1-1	TRBD1	few	TGCGCCAGCAGCCAGACGTTGGACAGGGGAAATGAAGCTTTCTTT	CASSQTLDRGNEAFF
TRBV7-2	TRBJ2-1	TRBD2	NA	TGTGCCAGCAGCTTAAGGCTAGCGGGGGGGTTTGAGCAGTTCTTC	CASSLRLAGGFEQFF
TRBV28	TRBJ2-3	NA	NA	TGTGCCAGCAGTCGACAGTTAGTCACAGATACGCAGTATTTT	CASSRQLVTDTQYF
TRBV7-9	TRBJ2-5	TRBD1	NA	TGTGCCAGCAGCTTCGGGACAGGAGTCAAAGAGACCCAGTACTTC	CASSFGTGVKETQYF
TRBV2	TRBJ2-1	TRBD2	NA	TGTGCCAGCCGGGGGGTAAGAGGGTACAATGAGCAGTTCTTC	CASRGVRGYNEQFF
TRBV19	TRBJ1-3	NA	NA	TGTGCCAGTAGTTTACAGGGTCTTGGAAACACCATATATTTT	CASSLQGLGNTIYF
TRBV19	TRBJ2-1	NA	few	TGTGCCAGTAGTTGGAGGGGCTACGGTGAGCAGTTCTTC	CASSWRGYGEQFF
TRBV9	TRBJ2-5	TRBD2	NA	TGTGCCAGCAGCTTGGGGGGGTCGGAGACCCAGTACTTC	CASSLGGSETQYF
TRBV6-4	TRBJ2-5	NA	NA	TGTGCCAGCAGCCTGGACTTGCAAGAGACCCAGTACTTC	CASSLDLQETQYF
TRBV15	TRBJ2-6	NA	few	TGTGCCACCAGCAGAGATACAGGGTCGGCCTCTGGGGCCAACGTCCTGACTTTC	CATSRDTGSASGANVLTF
TRBV6-6	TRBJ2-3	TRBD1	few	TGTGCCAGCAGTCCTGACAGGGTTGCGGATACGCAGTATTTT	CASSPDRVADTQYF
TRBV29-1	TRBJ2-7	NA	once	TGCAGCGCCCTCAGCGGTGTCTCCTACGAGCAGTACTTC	CSALSGVSYEQYF
TRBV4-2	TRBJ2-7	NA	NA	TGTGCCAGCAGCCAAGAAAACAGGGTAAGCTCCTACGAGCAGTACTTC	CASSQENRVSSYEQYF
TRBV6-5	TRBJ2-1	TRBD1	few	TGTGCCAGCAGTCTCGGACAGGGTTCCTACAATGAGCAGTTCTTC	CASSLGQGSYNEQFF
TRBV5-1	TRBJ2-5	TRBD1	NA	TGCGCCAGCAGCTATCAAGGGGACAGGCAAGAGACCCAGTACTTC	CASSYQGDRQETQYF
TRBV7-2	TRBJ2-7	NA	few	TGTGCCAGCAGCTTAGGTGGACAGTCCCACGAGCAGTACTTC	CASSLGGQSHEQYF
TRBV6-1	TRBJ1-1	NA	few	TGTGCCAGCAGCAGAAACAGGGTGACTGAAGCTTTCTTT	CASSRNRVTEAFF
TRBV4-3	TRBJ1-6	NA	NA	TGCGCCAGCAGAAGGGGGATACAGATATCCAATTCACCCCTCCACTTT	CASRRGIQISNSPLHF
TRBV5-6	TRBJ1-4	NA	NA	TGTGCCAGCAGCTCTGGGACAAGGAATGAAAAACTGTTTTTT	CASSSGTRNEKLFF
TRBV10-3	TRBJ2-5	TRBD2	NA	TGTGCCACTAGCGGGGGCCTAACTCAAGAGACCCAGTACTTC	CATSGGLTQETQYF
TRBV5-4	TRBJ2-1	TRBD2	NA	TGTGCCAGCAGCGAGGGACTAGCGGGGAATAATGAGCAGTTCTTC	CASSEGLAGNNEQFF
TRBV5-1	TRBJ1-3	NA	NA	TGCGCCAGCAGTCCGACAAACTCTGGAAACACCATATATTTT	CASSPTNSGNTIYF